The 13 T cell receptor beta chains reported below all come from one sample, sequenced in a study of blood T cell repertoires in COVID-19. Produced via immunoSEQ multiplex PCR; TCRdb's table is partial and in-frame only. The data contain about 28,000 clones, around 92% of them singletons. Sequencing input: peripheral blood. These receptors came from a human donor in a cohort sampled during active COVID-19.

The chain joins TRBV9 to TRBJ2-1, with 7 bases identical to TRBD1. With V trimmed by 3 bases and J by 8 bases, 8 bases remained unmatched. This CDR3 is built from 14 residues. CDR1 is SGDLS, CDR2 YYNGEE, per germline. The CDR3 bases are TGTGCCAGCAGCGCCCAAACAGGGGTCTATGAGCAGTTCTTC. Protein sequence: CASSAQTGVYEQFF.

The rearrangement uses TRBV7-9 and TRBJ1-5; D is undetermined. CDR1 SEHNR and CDR2 FQNEAQ come from the germline V gene (reference sequence). This CDR3 region has 12 residues. The V end lost 5 bases, the J end lost 11 bases, and 13 bases lay between the germline ends. The CDR3, as DNA: TGTGCCAGCAGCCCTGGTCCCCGGGCCCAGCATTTT. It is translated as CASSPGPRAQHF.

CDR3 loop: CATSRSRESGYTF. For the CDR3, the DNA is TGTGCCACCAGCAGATCCCGGGAAAGCGGCTACACCTTC. The chain recombines TRBV15 with TRBJ1-2; D remains unclear. Between the trimmed V and J ends, which lost 2 bases and 8 bases, there was a span of 12 bases. The CDR3 contains 13 residues. Germline-derived CDR1 and CDR2 are LNHNV and YYDKDF (reference sequence).

The rearrangement joins TRBV5-5 to TRBJ1-2; possibly TRBD1 for D (6 bases). V dropped 1 base and J dropped 4 bases, with 8 bases sitting between them. CDR3 length equals 13 residues. The germline V gene encodes CDR1 SGHKS and CDR2 YYEKEE (reference sequence). The CDR3 DNA is TGTGCCAGCAGCTTGTTGGGGGCCTATGGCTACACCTTC. Translated: CASSLLGAYGYTF.

V gene TRBV5-1 combines with J gene TRBJ2-5; 9 positions agree with TRBD2. The CDR3 sequence is 15 residues long. With 0 bases clipped from V and 3 bases from J, the junction kept 3 bases outside the gene matches. Germline assignment: CDR1 SGHRS and CDR2 YFSETQ. The CDR3 nucleotides read TGCGCCAGCAGCTTGGGACTAGCGGAGAAAGAGACCCAGTACTTC. Its protein product is CASSLGLAEKETQYF.

V gene TRBV19 combines with J gene TRBJ1-2; D possibly corresponds to TRBD1 (6 bases). The germline V gene has CDR1 LNHDA and CDR2 SQIVND (reference sequence). V was trimmed by 5 bases and J by 11 bases, leaving 15 bases between them. CDR3 length: 12 amino acids. The CDR3 bases are TGTGCCAGTAGTGCCCCGGGACATCGATACACCTTC. The encoded protein is CASSAPGHRYTF.

This chain joins TRBV7-9 and TRBJ1-4; a possible D gene is TRBD1 (5 bases). The germline CDR1 and CDR2 sequences are SEHNR and FQNEAQ (reference sequence). CDR3 size: 14 residues. The V and J ends lost 7 bases and 0 bases respectively, with 9 bases between them. CDR3 DNA: TGTGCCAGCACCAAGACAGCAACTAATGAAAAACTGTTTTTT. Amino acids: CASTKTATNEKLFF.

The chain links TRBV5-4 to TRBJ2-3; 9 positions agree with TRBD2. The CDR3 has 15 residues. The V gene's germline CDR1 is SGHNT and CDR2 YYREEE (reference sequence). Trimming at V came to 4 bases and at J to 6 bases, leaving 9 bases not matched to a gene. CDR3 residues: CASSINVAGADTQYF. CDR3 coding DNA: TGTGCCAGCAGCATAAACGTAGCGGGGGCGGATACGCAGTATTTT.

Only one count was recorded for this clone. The V call is TRBV2, the J call TRBJ2-2; no clear D gene. The CDR3 runs 15 residues. The germline V gene has CDR1 SNHLY and CDR2 FYNNEI. Trimming took 7 bases from V and 2 from J, leaving 14 bases between them. CDR3 coding DNA: TGTGCCAGCACCCCATACTCGGTTAACACCGGGGAGCTGTTTTTT. This translates into CASTPYSVNTGELFF.

DNA for the CDR3: TGTGCCAGCAGCTTCATCCGGGACAGGGCTGGCCCTGAGCCCCAGCATTTT. This encodes CASSFIRDRAGPEPQHF. V usage is TRBV7-9 and J usage is TRBJ1-5; TRBD1 matches 9 bases. CDR3 length equals 17 residues. CDR1 is SEHNR, CDR2 FQNEAQ, per germline (reference sequence). With V trimmed by 3 bases and J by 8 bases, 14 bases remained unmatched.

The chain combines TRBV5-6 with TRBJ1-5; D possibly corresponds to TRBD1 (6 bases). The CDR3 runs 16 residues. From germline, CDR1 is SGHDT and CDR2 YYEEEE. With 4 bases removed from V and 1 base from J, the gap between germline ends came to 15 bases. The CDR3 nucleotides are TGTGCCAGCAGCGCATACAGGGTACTAAGCAATCAGCCCCAGCATTTT. Protein sequence: CASSAYRVLSNQPQHF.

The gene calls are TRBV6-5 and TRBJ2-7; weak D call: TRBD1 (7 bases). This CDR3 spans 16 amino acids. Trimming took off 0 bases at V and 1 base at J, with 13 bases between the two ends. CDR1 and CDR2 (germline): MNHEY, SVGAGI. The CDR3 DNA reads as TGTGCCAGCAGTTACTCCGGCAGGGGGGCTTCCTACGAGCAGTACTTC. Protein sequence: CASSYSGRGASYEQYF.

This chain connects TRBV11-3 to TRBJ2-7; 7 bases line up with TRBD2. Germline CDR1 reads SGHNT; CDR2 reads YENEEA. CDR3 length equals 14 residues. J lost 0 bases, V lost 2 bases, and 1 base had no gene match. CDR3 in amino acids: CASSLRGDSYEQYF. The CDR3 coding sequence is TGTGCCAGCAGCTTACGGGGGGACTCCTACGAGCAGTACTTC.